One and the same sample provided the 18 T cell receptor beta chains below, sequenced in a study. Via MiXCR, TCRdb re-called the 5' RACE reads, giving one row per CDR3 protein. The profile shows approximately 57,000 distinct CDR3 sequences, roughly 20% of them singletons. Cells sorted as Tregs were CD4+, CD25+ and CD127-/low. The sequenced sample consisted of tumor-infiltrating Tregs sorted from the breast tumor. The receptor source for this set is a female donor with breast cancer.

Points on this clonotype: In this CDR3 the conserved last residue, phenylalanine or tryptophan, is missing, so a read error is likely. The genes are TRBV4-1 and TRBJ1-5; D is perhaps TRBD1 (6 bases). CDR3 length: 18 amino acids. The V gene's germline CDR1 is MGHRA and CDR2 YSYEKL. The germline V and J ends were trimmed by 2 bases and 2 bases, with 19 bases remaining between them. The CDR3 spells CASSQPPPRGRRNQPQHL. CDR3 nucleotides: TGCGCCAGCAGCCAACCACCCCCCAGGGGAAGACGCAATCAGCCCCAGCATCTG.

The V and J genes are TRBV7-9 and TRBJ2-3; tentative D call: TRBD2 (5 bases). The CDR3 spans 14 residues. V lost 5 bases and J 3 bases, leaving 12 bases between the germline ends. CDR1 and CDR2 from the germline V gene are SEHNR and FQNEAQ (reference sequence). In nucleotides, the CDR3 is TGTGCCAGCAGCCCAGCGGCGTTAACAGATACGCAGTATTTT. It translates to CASSPAALTDTQYF. Supplemented by reference TRBV7-9 and TRBJ2-3, the full variable domain reads DTGVSQNPRHKITKRGQNVTFRCDPISEHNRLYWYRQTLGQGPEFLTYFQNEAQLEKSRLLSDRFSAERPKGSFSTLEIQRTEQGDSAMYLCASSPAALTDTQYFGPGTRLTVL.

For this clonotype: Given the absence of the conserved phenylalanine or tryptophan at the CDR3 end, a read error is likely. CDR3 coding DNA: TGTGCCAGCAGCGCGGGACCCTATAGCGATCAGCCCCAGCATTGT. Its protein is CASSAGPYSDQPQHC. The chain employs TRBV9 and TRBJ1-5, with D perhaps matching TRBD1 (5 bases). CDR1 SGDLS and CDR2 YYNGEE come from the germline V gene. The CDR3 consists of 15 residues.

This clonotype has ten or more counts. The chain uses TRBV5-1 and TRBJ1-1; D remains unclear. Germline V gene data show CDR1 as SGHRS and CDR2 as YFSETQ. Deletions cut 4 bases from V and 1 base from J, with 14 bases between. The CDR3 extends over 15 amino acids. As DNA, the CDR3 is TGCGCCAGCAGCCCAGCCGGCGGGCCGAACACTGAAGCTTTCTTT. Its protein is CASSPAGGPNTEAFF. The full variable domain, rest sourced from reference TRBV5-1 and TRBJ1-1, is KAGVTQTPRYLIKTRGQQVTLSCSPISGHRSVSWYQQTPGQGLQFLFEYFSETQRNKGNFPGRFSGRQFSNSRSEMNVSTLELGDSALYLCASSPAGGPNTEAFFGQGTRLTVV.

The CDR3 sequence: CASSQDLTGGQSYGYTF. In DNA form, the CDR3 reads TGCGCCAGCAGCCAAGACCTGACAGGGGGTCAGAGCTATGGCTACACCTTC. The chain uses TRBV4-3 and TRBJ1-2, with 9 bases lining up with TRBD1. Unmatched junction bases numbered 9, after V lost 0 bases and J lost 4 bases. The CDR3 consists of 17 residues. CDR1 and CDR2 from the germline V gene are LGHNA and YSLEER.

This clonotype was seen ten or more times. V gene TRBV29-1 combines with J gene TRBJ2-2, with D maybe TRBD2 (5 bases). The CDR3 runs 13 residues. The V gene's germline CDR1 is SQVTM and CDR2 ANQGSEA. V was cut by 5 bases and J by 1 base, with 8 bases left in between. The CDR3 sequence: CSVRGQNTGELFF. CDR3 sequence (DNA): TGCAGCGTTCGGGGTCAGAACACCGGGGAGCTGTTTTTT.

As regards this clonotype: This may be a read error, as it is one base from a much larger clone. The V and J genes are TRBV6-2 or TRBV6-3 and TRBJ1-5; tentative D call: TRBD1 (6 bases). The CDR3 loop spans 14 amino acids. Germline assignment: CDR1 MNHEY and CDR2 SVGEGT. The CDR3 reads CTSSYTGSNQPQHF. CDR3 sequence (DNA): TGTACCAGCAGTTACACAGGGTCAAATCAGCCCCAGCATTTT.

This clonotype was observed a few times. V is TRBV20-1 and J is TRBJ2-7; 10 nucleotides align to TRBD2. This CDR3 spans 14 amino acids. CDR1 is DFQATT, CDR2 SNEGSKA, per germline (reference sequence). V was pared by 2 bases and J by 6 bases, with 7 bases of the junction left unmatched. CDR3 coding DNA: TGCAGTGCTAGATATCCGGGACTAGCGCCCGAGCAGTACTTC. It is translated as CSARYPGLAPEQYF.

On this clonotype itself: One end of the junction fails to match germline, which may point to a read error. The chain is built from TRBV5-1 and TRBJ2-1; the D is unclear. This CDR3 is built from 11 residues. The V gene's germline CDR1 is SGHRS and CDR2 YFSETQ. The chain's CDR3 is CASSASNEQLF. For the CDR3, the DNA is TGCGCCAGCAGCGCGAGCAATGAGCAGCTCTTC.

In the case of this clonotype: This may arise from a read error, as a much more abundant clone is one base away. This chain links TRBV7-7 with TRBJ2-3, with 10 bases matching TRBD2. Germline V gene sequence: CDR1 SSHAT, CDR2 FNYEAQ (reference sequence). The CDR3 consists of 15 residues. The CDR3 DNA is TGTGCTAGCAGCCCCGGTAGCGGGAGGAAAGATACGCAGTGTTTT. Translation gives CASSPGSGRKDTQCF.

This clonotype was seen many times. The genes are TRBV7-2 and TRBJ1-2; D perhaps matches TRBD1 (6 bases). Trimming took off 6 bases at V and 5 bases at J, with 13 bases between the two ends. There are 13 residues in the CDR3. CDR1 is SGHTA and CDR2 is FQGNSA in the germline V gene. The CDR3 sequence is CASRPTGFYGYTF. For the CDR3, the DNA is TGTGCCAGCAGGCCAACAGGGTTTTATGGCTACACCTTC.

Of note for this clonotype: Sequence at one end of the junction differs from germline and may be a read error. The chain has TRBV18 and TRBJ1-1; TRBD1 agrees at 7 bases. This CDR3 region has 13 residues. Germline CDR1 is KGHSH and CDR2 is LQKENI. The CDR3 bases are TGTGCCAGCTCACCGGGACAGAACGCTGAAGCTTTCTTT. As protein: CASSPGQNAEAFF.

Points on this clonotype: This may be a read error: a much more frequent sequence differs by one nucleotide. The V gene is TRBV6-1, the J gene TRBJ1-5, with D hard to call. CDR1 is MNHNS and CDR2 is SASEGT in the germline V gene. The CDR3 has 12 amino acids. This CDR3 is CASSDPGQPQDF. The CDR3, as DNA: TGTGCCAGCAGTGATCCCGGCCAGCCCCAGGATTTT.

V usage is TRBV9 and J usage is TRBJ2-4; D may match TRBD1 or TRBD2 (6 bases each). V lost 0 bases to trimming and J lost 8 bases, with 21 bases between them. The CDR3 runs 17 residues. Germline V gene lookup returns CDR1 SGDLS and CDR2 YYNGEE. The CDR3 region has the DNA TGTGCCAGCAGCGTAGCTGGTGGCGGAGGGGGTACGGACATTCAGTACTTC. Translated: CASSVAGGGGGTDIQYF.

The chain is built from TRBV6-2 or TRBV6-3 and TRBJ1-1; D gene ambiguous. Germline V CDR1 and CDR2: MNHEY, SVGEGT. V was pared by 6 bases and J by 4 bases, with 12 bases between. The CDR3 has 13 residues. The CDR3, as DNA: TGTGCCAGCAGAAGGGAAATTGCCACTGAAGCTTTCTTT. Translated, it gives CASRREIATEAFF.

This clonotype was picked up a small number of times. The J gene is TRBJ2-1, the V gene TRBV28, with 11 bases fitting TRBD2. The CDR3 consists of 14 residues. Germline-derived CDR1 and CDR2 are MDHEN and SYDVKM. V lost 8 bases, J lost 6 bases, and 6 bases stayed unmatched. For the CDR3, the DNA is TGTGCCAGCCTGAGACTAGCGGGAATCAATGAGCAGTTCTTC. Its translation: CASLRLAGINEQFF.

This clonotype was detected a few times. The genes are TRBV7-3 and TRBJ2-5; D not certain. This CDR3 contains 15 residues. V gave up 4 bases and J gave up 5 bases, with 17 bases separating them. Germline CDR1 reads SGHTA; CDR2 reads FQGTGA. CDR3 protein: CASSSSPTERETQYF. CDR3 nucleotide sequence: TGTGCCAGCAGCTCCTCCCCGACCGAACGGGAGACCCAGTACTTC.

The rearrangement uses TRBV24-1 and TRBJ2-2; 7 nucleotides line up with TRBD2. CDR3 length: 14 residues. Germline V gives CDR1 KGHDR, CDR2 SFDVKD. V was pared by 9 bases and J by 4 bases, with 7 bases of the junction left unmatched. The CDR3 protein is CATARPSGTGELFF. CDR3 sequence (DNA): TGTGCCACCGCCCGGCCTAGCGGCACCGGGGAGCTGTTTTTT.